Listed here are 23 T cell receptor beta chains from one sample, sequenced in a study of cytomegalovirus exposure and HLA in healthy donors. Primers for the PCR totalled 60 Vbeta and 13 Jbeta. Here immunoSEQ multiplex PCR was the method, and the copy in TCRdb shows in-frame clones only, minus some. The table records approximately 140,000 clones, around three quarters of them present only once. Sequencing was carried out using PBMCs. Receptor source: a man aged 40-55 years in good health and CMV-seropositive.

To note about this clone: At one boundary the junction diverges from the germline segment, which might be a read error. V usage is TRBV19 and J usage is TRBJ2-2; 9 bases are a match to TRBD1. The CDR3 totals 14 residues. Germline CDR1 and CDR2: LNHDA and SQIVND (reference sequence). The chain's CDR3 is CASRQGANTGEPFF. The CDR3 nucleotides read TGTGCCAGTAGACAGGGGGCAAACACCGGGGAGCCGTTTTTT.

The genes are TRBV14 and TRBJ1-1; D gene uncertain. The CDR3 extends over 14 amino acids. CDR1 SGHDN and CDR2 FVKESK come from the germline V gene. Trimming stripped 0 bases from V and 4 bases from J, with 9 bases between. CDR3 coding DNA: TGTGCCAGCAGCCAAGAGAGGAGGAGCACTGAAGCTTTCTTT. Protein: CASSQERRSTEAFF.

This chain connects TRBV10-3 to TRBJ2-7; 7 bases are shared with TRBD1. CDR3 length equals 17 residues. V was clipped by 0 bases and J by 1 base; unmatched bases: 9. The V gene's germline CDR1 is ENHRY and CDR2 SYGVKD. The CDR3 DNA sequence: TGTGCCATCAGTGAGTCGAAAAAAGGACAGGCGTCCTACGAGCAGTACTTC. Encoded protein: CAISESKKGQASYEQYF.

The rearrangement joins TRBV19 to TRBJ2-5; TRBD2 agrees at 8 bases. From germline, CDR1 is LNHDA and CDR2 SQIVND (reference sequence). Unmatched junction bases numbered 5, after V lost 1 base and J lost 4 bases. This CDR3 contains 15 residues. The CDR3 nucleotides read TGTGCCAGTAGTATAGGGACTAGCCTACCAGAGACCCAGTACTTC. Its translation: CASSIGTSLPETQYF.

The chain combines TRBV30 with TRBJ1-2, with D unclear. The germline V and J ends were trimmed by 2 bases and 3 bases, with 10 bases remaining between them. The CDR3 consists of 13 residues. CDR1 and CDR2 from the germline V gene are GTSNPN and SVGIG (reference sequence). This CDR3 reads CAWSRGWDYGYTF. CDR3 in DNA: TGTGCCTGGAGTCGCGGATGGGACTATGGCTACACCTTC.

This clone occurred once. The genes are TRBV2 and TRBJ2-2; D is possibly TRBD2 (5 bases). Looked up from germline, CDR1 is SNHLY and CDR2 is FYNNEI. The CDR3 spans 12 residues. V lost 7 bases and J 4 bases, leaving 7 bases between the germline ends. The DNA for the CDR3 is TGTGCCAGCAACGAGGGCACCGGGGAGCTGTTTTTT. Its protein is CASNEGTGELFF.

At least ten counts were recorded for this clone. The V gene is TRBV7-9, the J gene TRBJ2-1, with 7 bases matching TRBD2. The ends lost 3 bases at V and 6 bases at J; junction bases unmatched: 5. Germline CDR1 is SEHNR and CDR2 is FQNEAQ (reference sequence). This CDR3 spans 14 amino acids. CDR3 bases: TGTGCCAGCAGCTTCGGAGCGGGATCCAATGAGCAGTTCTTC. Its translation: CASSFGAGSNEQFF.

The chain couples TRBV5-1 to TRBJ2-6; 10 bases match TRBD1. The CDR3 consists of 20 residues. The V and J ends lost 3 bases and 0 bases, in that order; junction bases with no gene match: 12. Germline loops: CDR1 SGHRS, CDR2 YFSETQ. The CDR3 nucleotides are TGCGCCAGCAGCTGGGGGGGGACAGGGGACCCCTACTCTGGGGCCAACGTCCTGACTTTC. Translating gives CASSWGGTGDPYSGANVLTF.

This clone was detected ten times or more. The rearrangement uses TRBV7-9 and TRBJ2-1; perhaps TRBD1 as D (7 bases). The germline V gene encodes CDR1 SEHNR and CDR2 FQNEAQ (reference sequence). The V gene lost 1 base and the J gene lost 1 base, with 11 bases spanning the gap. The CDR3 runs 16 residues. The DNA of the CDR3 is TGTGCCAGCAGCTTAGGGCAGGGGGGTTCCTACAATGAGCAGTTCTTC. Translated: CASSLGQGGSYNEQFF.

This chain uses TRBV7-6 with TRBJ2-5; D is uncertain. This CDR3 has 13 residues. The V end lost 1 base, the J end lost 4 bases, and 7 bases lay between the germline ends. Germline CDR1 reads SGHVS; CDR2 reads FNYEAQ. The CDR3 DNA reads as TGTGCCAGCAGCTTAGTAAATCGAGAGACCCAGTACTTC. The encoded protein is CASSLVNRETQYF.

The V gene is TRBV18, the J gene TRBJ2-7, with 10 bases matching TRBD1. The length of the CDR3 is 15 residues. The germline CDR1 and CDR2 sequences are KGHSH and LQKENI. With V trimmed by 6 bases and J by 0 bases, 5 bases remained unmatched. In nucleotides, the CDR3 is TGTGCCAGCTCCCCCGGGACAGGGGACTCCTACGAGCAGTACTTC. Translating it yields CASSPGTGDSYEQYF.

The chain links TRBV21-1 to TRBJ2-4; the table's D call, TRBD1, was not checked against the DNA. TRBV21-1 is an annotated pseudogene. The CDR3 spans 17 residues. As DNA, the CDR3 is TGTGCCAGCAACCAAATAGGGACAGGGTACGCAAATGGCATTCAGTACTTC. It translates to CASNQIGTGYANGIQYF.

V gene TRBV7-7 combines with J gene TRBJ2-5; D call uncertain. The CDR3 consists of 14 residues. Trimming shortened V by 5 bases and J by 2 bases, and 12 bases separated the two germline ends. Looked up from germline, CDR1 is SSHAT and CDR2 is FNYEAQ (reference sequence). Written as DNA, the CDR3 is TGTGCCAGCAGCACAAGACTGGAGCAAGAGACCCAGTACTTC. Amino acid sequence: CASSTRLEQETQYF.

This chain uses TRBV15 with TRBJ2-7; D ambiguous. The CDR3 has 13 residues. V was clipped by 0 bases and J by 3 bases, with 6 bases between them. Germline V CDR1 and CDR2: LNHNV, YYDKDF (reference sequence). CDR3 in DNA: TGTGCCACCAGCAGAGATGGCGGCTACGAGCAGTACTTC. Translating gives CATSRDGGYEQYF.

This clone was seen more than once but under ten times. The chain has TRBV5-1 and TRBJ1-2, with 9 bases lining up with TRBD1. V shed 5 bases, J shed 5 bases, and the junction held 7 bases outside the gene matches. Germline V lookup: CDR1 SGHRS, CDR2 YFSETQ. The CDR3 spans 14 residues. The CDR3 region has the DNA TGCGCCAGCAGGATGGGGACAGGGACTTATGGCTACACCTTC. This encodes CASRMGTGTYGYTF.

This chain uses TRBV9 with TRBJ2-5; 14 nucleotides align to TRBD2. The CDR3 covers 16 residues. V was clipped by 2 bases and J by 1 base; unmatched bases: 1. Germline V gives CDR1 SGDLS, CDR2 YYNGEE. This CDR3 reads CASSVGLAGAQETQYF. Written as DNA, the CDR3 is TGTGCCAGCAGCGTGGGACTAGCGGGGGCCCAAGAGACCCAGTACTTC.

The CDR3 here is CASSPPSAGADTQYF. The CDR3 DNA reads TGTGCCAGCTCACCCCCTAGCGCGGGGGCAGATACGCAGTATTTT. This chain links TRBV18 with TRBJ2-3; 7 nucleotides line up with TRBD2. J lost 4 bases, V lost 3 bases, and 7 bases had no gene match. This CDR3 comprises 15 residues. Germline CDR1 KGHSH, CDR2 LQKENI.

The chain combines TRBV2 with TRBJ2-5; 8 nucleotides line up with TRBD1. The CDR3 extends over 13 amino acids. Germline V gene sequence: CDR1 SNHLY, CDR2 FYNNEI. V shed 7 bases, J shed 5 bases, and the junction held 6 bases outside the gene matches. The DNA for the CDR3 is TGTGCCAGCATGCCAGGGGGCCGCGAGACCCAGTACTTC. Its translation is CASMPGGRETQYF.

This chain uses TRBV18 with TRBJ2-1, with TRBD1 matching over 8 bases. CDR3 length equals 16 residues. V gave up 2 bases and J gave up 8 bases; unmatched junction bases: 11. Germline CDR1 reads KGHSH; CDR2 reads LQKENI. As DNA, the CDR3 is TGTGCCAGCTCACCAACTACAGGGGGAGCAGTCGATGAGCAGTTCTTC. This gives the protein CASSPTTGGAVDEQFF.

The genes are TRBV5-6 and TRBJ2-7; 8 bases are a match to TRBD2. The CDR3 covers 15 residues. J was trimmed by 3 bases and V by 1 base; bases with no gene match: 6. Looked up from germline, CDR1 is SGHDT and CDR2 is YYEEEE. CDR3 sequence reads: CASSLYVAGGYEQYF. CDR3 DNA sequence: TGTGCCAGCAGCTTGTATGTTGCGGGAGGCTACGAGCAGTACTTC.

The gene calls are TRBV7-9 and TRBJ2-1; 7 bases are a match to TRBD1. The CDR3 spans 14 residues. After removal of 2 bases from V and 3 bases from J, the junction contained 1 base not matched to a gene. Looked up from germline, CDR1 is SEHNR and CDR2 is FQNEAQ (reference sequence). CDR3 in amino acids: CASSLYRGYNEQFF. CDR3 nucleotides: TGTGCCAGCAGCTTATACAGGGGCTACAATGAGCAGTTCTTC.

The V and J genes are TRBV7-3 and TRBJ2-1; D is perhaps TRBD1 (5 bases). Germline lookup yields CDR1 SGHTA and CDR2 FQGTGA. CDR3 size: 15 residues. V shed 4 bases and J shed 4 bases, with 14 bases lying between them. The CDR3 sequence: CASSSTQGAYNEQFF. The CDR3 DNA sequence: TGTGCCAGCAGCTCCACCCAGGGTGCGTACAATGAGCAGTTCTTC.

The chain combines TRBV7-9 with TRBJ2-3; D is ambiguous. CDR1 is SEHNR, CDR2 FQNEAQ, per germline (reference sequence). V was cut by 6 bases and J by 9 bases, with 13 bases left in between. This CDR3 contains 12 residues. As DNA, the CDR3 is TGTGCCAGCAGTGATTCCAGAATAACGCAGTATTTT. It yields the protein CASSDSRITQYF.